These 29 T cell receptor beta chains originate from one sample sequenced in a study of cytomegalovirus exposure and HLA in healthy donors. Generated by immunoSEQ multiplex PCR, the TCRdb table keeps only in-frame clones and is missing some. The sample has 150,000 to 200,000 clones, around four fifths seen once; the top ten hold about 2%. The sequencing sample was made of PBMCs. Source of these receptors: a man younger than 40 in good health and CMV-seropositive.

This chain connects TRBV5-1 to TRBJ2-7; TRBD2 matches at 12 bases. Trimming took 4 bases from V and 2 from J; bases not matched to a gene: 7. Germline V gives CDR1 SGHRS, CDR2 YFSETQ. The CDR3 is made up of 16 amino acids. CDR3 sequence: CASSVSTSGGPYEQYF. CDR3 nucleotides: TGCGCCAGCAGCGTCTCGACTAGCGGGGGACCCTACGAGCAGTACTTC.

Written as DNA, the CDR3 is TGTGCCAGCAGCGGAGGCGGAAATTCCTACAATGAGCAGTTCTTC. Translating gives CASSGGGNSYNEQFF. The rearrangement joins TRBV9 to TRBJ2-1; no clear D gene. The germline V gene has CDR1 SGDLS and CDR2 YYNGEE. CDR3 length equals 15 residues. Trimming pared 3 bases from V and 1 base from J, leaving 11 bases between.

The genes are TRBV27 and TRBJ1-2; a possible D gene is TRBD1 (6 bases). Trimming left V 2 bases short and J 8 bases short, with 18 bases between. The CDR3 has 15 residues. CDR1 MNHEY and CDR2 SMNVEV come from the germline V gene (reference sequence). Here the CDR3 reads CASSLAGGGRFGYTF. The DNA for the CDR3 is TGTGCCAGCAGTTTAGCGGGAGGGGGGCGATTCGGCTACACCTTC.

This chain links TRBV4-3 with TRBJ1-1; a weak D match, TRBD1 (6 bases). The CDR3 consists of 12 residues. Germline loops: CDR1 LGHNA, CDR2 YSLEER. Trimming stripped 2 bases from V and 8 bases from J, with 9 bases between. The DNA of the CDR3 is TGCGCCAGCAGCCAATCAGGGGAGGAAGCTTTCTTT. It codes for CASSQSGEEAFF.

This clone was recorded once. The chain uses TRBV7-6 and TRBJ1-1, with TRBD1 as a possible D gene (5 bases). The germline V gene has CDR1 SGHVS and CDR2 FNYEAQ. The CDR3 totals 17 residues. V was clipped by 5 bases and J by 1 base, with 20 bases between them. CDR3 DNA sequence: TGTGCCAGCAGCCCACCTTTTTTGGGGGGTAGGAACACTGAAGCTTTCTTT. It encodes CASSPPFLGGRNTEAFF.

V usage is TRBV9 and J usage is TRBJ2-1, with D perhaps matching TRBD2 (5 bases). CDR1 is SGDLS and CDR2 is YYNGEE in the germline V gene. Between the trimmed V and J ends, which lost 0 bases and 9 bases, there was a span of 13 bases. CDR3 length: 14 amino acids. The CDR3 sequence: CASSVAVGMGEQFF. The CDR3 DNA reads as TGTGCCAGCAGCGTAGCAGTCGGGATGGGTGAGCAGTTCTTC.

The CDR3 coding sequence is TGTGCCAGCAGTGACGGTGCGGGGGGAACCAGCAATACAGATACGCAGTATTTT. Encoded protein: CASSDGAGGTSNTDTQYF. The chain links TRBV2 to TRBJ2-3, with TRBD2 identical over 8 bases. Trimming removed 3 bases from V and 3 bases from J; junction bases left unmatched: 14. CDR1 SNHLY and CDR2 FYNNEI come from the germline V gene. This CDR3 is built from 18 residues.

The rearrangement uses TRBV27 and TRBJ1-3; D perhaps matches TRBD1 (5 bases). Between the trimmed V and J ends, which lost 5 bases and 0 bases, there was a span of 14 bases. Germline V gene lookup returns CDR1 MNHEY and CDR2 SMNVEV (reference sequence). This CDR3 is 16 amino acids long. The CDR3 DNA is TGTGCCAGCAGTCCCTCCCTGGGGGGCTCTGGAAACACCATATATTTT. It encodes CASSPSLGGSGNTIYF.

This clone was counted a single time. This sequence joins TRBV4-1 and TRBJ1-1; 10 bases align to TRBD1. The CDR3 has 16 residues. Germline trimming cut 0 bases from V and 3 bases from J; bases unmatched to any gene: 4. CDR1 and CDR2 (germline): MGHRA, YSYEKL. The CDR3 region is CASSQDWGQGYTEAFF. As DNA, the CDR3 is TGCGCCAGCAGCCAAGATTGGGGACAGGGGTACACTGAAGCTTTCTTT.

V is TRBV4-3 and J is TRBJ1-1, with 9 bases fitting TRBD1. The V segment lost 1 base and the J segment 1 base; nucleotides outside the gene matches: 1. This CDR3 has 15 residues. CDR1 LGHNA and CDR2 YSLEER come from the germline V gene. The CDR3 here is CASSQGTGENTEAFF. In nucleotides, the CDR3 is TGCGCCAGCAGCCAAGGGACAGGGGAGAACACTGAAGCTTTCTTT.

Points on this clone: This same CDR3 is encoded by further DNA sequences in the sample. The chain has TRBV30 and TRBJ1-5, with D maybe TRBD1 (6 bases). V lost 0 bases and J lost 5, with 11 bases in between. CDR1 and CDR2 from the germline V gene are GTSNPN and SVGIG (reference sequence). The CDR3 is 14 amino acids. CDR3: CAWSVLGGDQPQHF. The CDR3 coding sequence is TGTGCCTGGAGTGTACTAGGGGGGGATCAGCCCCAGCATTTT.

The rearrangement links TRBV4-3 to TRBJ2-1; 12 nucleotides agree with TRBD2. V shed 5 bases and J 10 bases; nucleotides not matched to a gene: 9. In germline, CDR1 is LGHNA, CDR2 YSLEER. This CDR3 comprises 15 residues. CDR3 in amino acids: CASSFTSGGPLEQFF. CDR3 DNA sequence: TGCGCCAGCAGCTTTACTAGCGGGGGGCCCCTGGAGCAGTTCTTC.

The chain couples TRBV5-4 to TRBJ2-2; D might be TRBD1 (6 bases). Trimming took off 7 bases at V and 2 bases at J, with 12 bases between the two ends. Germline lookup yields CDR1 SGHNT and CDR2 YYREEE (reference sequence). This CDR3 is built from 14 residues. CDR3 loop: CASVPDRNTGELFF. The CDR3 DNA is TGTGCCAGCGTACCGGACAGAAACACCGGGGAGCTGTTTTTT.

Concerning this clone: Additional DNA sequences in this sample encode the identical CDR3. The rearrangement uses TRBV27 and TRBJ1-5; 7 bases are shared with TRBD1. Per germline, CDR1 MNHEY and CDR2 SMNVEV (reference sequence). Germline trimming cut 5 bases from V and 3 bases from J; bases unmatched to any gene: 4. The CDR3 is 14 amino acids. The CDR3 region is CASSPTGSNQPQHF. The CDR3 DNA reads TGTGCCAGCAGTCCGACAGGGTCCAATCAGCCCCAGCATTTT.

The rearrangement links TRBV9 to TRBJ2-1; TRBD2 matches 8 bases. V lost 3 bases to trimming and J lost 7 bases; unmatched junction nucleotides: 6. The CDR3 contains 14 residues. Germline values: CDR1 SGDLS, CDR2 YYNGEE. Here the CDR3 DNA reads TGTGCCAGCAGCGCCCTCGGGGGGGCTAATGAGCAGTTCTTC. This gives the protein CASSALGGANEQFF. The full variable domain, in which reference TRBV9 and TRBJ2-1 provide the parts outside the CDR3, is DSGVTQTPKHLITATGQRVTLRCSPRSGDLSVYWYQQSLDQGLQFLIQYYNGEERAKGNILERFSAQQFPDLHSELNLSSLELGDSALYFCASSALGGANEQFFGPGTRLTVL.

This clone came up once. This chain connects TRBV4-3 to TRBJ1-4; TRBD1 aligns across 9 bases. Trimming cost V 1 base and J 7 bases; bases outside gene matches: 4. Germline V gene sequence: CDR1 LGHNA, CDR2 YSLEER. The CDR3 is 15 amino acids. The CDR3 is CASSQGTGVAEKLFF. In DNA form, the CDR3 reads TGCGCCAGCAGCCAAGGGACAGGGGTGGCTGAAAAACTGTTTTTT.

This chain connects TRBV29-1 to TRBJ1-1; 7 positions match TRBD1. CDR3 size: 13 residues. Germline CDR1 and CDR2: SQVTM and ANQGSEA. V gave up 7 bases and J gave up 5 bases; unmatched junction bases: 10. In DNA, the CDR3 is TGCAGCGCGGTGAGGCAGGGGGATACTGAAGCTTTCTTT. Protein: CSAVRQGDTEAFF.

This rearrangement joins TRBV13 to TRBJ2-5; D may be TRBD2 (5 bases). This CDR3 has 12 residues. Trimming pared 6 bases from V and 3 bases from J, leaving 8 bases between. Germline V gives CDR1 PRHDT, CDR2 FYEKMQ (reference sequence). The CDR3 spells CASSREEETQYF. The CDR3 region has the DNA TGTGCCAGCAGTCGGGAAGAAGAGACCCAGTACTTC.

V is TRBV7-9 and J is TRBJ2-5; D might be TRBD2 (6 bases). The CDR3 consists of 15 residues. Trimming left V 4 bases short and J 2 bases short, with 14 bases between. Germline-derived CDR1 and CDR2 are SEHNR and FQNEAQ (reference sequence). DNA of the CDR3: TGTGCCAGCAGCTCCCGGGGCGGGGAGCAAGAGACCCAGTACTTC. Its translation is CASSSRGGEQETQYF.

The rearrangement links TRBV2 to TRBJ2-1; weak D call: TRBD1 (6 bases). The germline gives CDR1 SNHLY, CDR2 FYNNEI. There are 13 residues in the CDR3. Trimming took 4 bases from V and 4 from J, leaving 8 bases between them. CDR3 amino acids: CASSAGHYNEQFF. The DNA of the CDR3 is TGTGCCAGCAGTGCGGGACATTACAATGAGCAGTTCTTC.

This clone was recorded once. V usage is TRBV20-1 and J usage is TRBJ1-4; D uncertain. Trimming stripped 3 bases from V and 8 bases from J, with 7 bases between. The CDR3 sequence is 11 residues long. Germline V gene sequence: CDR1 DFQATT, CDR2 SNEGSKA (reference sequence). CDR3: CSASSGEKLFF. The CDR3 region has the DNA TGCAGTGCTAGTAGCGGCGAAAAACTGTTTTTT.

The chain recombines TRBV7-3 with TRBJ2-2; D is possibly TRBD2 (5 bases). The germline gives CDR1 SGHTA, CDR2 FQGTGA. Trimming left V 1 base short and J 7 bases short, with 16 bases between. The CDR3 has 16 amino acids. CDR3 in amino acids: CASSLRGRQGSGELFF. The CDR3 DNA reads TGTGCCAGCAGCTTAAGAGGCCGACAAGGGAGCGGGGAGCTGTTTTTT.

CDR3 loop: CASSYTGSYEQYF. DNA of the CDR3: TGTGCCAGCAGTTACACAGGGTCCTACGAGCAGTACTTC. V is TRBV27 and J is TRBJ2-7; weak D call: TRBD1 (6 bases). The CDR3 extends over 13 amino acids. The germline V gene encodes CDR1 MNHEY and CDR2 SMNVEV (reference sequence). Trimming took 4 bases from V and 1 from J, leaving 8 bases between them.

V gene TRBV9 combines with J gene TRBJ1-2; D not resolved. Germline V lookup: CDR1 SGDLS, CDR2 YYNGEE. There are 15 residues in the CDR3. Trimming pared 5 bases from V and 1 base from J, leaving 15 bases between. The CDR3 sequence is CASSPEGTINYGYTF. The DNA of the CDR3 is TGTGCCAGCAGTCCCGAGGGAACTATTAACTATGGCTACACCTTC.

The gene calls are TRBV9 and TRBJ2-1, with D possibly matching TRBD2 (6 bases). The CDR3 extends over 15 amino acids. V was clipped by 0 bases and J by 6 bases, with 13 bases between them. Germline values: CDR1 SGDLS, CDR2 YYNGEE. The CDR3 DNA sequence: TGTGCCAGCAGCGTAGGGGGGGTGGCTGGCAATGAGCAGTTCTTC. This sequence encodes CASSVGGVAGNEQFF.

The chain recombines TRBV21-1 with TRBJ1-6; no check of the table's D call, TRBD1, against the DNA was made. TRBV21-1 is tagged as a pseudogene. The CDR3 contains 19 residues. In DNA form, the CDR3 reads TGTGCCAGCAGCAAAGGGGGTGACAGTCTTTACTCCTATAATTCACCCCTCCACTTT. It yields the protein CASSKGGDSLYSYNSPLHF.

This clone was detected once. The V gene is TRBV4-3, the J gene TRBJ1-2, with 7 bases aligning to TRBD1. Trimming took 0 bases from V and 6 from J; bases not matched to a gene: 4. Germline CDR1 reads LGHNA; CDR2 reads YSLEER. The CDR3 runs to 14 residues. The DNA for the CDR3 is TGCGCCAGCAGCCAAGACAGGGGGGTAGATGGCTACACCTTC. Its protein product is CASSQDRGVDGYTF.

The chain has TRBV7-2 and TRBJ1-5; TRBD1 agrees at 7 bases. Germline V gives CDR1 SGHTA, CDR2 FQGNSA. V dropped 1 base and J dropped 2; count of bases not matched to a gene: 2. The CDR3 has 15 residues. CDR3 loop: CASSLERGRNQPQHF. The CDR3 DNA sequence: TGTGCCAGCAGCTTAGAAAGGGGGCGCAATCAGCCCCAGCATTTT.

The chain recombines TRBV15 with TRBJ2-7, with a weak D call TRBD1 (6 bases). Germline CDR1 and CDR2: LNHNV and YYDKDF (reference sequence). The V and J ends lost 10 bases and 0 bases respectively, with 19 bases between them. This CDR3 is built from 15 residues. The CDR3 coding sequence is TGTGCCAGCTCCCCAGGGCAGGGGTCCTCCTACGAGCAGTACTTC. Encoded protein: CASSPGQGSSYEQYF.